This TCR beta chain was profiled in a study of low-dose radiotherapy and immunotherapy resistance in tumors. Study-level information: Cohort 1 was given 0.5 Gy fractions every 2 weeks, 6.5 Gy in total. Those assigned to Cohort 2 were treated with 1 Gy per fraction every two weeks (13 Gy in total over 26 weeks).

This CDR3 is 12 amino acids long. In germline, CDR1 is SGHTA, CDR2 FQGNSA. Trimming stripped 1 base from V and 4 bases from J, with 3 bases between. Time point of the sample: before trial treatment. Ipilimumab, nivolumab, aspirin, low-dose cyclophosphamide and low-dose radiotherapy were administered to donors. Both TCRalpha and TCRbeta chains were reverse transcribed with V-gene-specific primers. TCR amplification involved about 18 PCR cycles with a constant-region primer and V-primer adapter. In vitro transcription served to amplify the mRNA that had been isolated. TCRdb reprocessed the reads with MiXCR, giving one entry per CDR3 protein. The sample includes 64,000 or so distinct CDR3 sequences, around 30% of them seen just once. This clonotype has ten or more counts. This clone may be a read error of a much larger clone one base away. As the CDR3 is not closed by the conserved phenylalanine or tryptophan, this likely results from a read error.

This clonotype was obtained from a female donor with ovarian cancer. The sample consisted of PBMCs, taken before treatment. J is TRBJ2-3 and V is TRBV7-2; no clear D. The CDR3 sequence is CASSLGADTQYV. In nucleotides, the CDR3 is TGTGCCAGCAGCTTAGGCGCAGATACGCAGTATGTT.